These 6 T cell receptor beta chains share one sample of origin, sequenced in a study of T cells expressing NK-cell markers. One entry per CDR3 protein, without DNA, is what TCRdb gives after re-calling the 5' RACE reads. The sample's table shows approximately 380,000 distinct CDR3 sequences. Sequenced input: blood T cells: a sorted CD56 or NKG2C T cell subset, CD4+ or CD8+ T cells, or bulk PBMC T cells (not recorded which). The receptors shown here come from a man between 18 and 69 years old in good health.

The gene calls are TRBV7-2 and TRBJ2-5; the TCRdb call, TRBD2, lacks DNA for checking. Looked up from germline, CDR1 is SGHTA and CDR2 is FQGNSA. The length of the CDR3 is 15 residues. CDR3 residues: CASSPRNGPQETQYF.

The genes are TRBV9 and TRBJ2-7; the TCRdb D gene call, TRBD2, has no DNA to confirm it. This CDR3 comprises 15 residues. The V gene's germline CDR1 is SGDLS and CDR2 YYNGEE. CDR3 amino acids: CASSGETSGPYEQYF. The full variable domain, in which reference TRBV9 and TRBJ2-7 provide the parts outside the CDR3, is DSGVTQTPKHLITATGQRVTLRCSPRSGDLSVYWYQQSLDQGLQFLIQYYNGEERAKGNILERFSAQQFPDLHSELNLSSLELGDSALYFCASSGETSGPYEQYFGPGTRLTVT.

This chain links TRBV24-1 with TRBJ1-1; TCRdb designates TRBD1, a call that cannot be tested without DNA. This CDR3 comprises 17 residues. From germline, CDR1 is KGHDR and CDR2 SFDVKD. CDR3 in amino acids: CATSEISGTGMNTEAFF.

The chain's CDR3 is CAPGRVIQETQYF. The V call is TRBV21-1, the J call TRBJ2-5; TCRdb names TRBD1, which stays unverified in the absence of DNA. TRBV21-1 is a pseudogene segment. CDR3 length: 13 residues.

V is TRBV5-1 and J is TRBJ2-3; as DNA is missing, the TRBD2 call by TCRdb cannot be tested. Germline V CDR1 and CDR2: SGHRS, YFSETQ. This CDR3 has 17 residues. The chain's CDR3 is CASSLRRTSGETDTQYF.

This CDR3 reads CACDRRNQPQHF. The chain couples TRBV30 to TRBJ1-5; TCRdb selects TRBD1, and the lack of DNA leaves this call unchecked. This CDR3 is built from 12 residues. CDR1 is GTSNPN and CDR2 is SVGIG in the germline V gene (reference sequence).